This TCR beta chain was identified in a study of blood T cell repertoires in COVID-19 (dated by TCRdb to 2018 to 2021). With regard to the full study: Samples from collaborators originated in the United States, Italy and Spain and spanned both the acute and convalescent phases of COVID-19. The material from the prospective study consisted of cDNA or gDNA derived from T cells, B-cell-depleted T cells, or PBMCs. Deeply sampled blood TCRbeta repertoires from subjects exposed to, actively infected with, or recovered from COVID-19 were included in the dataset. The repertoires were made available in a free public database intended to serve as a resource for research on the immune response to SARS-CoV-2. The samples were drawn from two sources: the first 160 participants of the ongoing ImmuneRACE study, and over 1,000 subjects contributed by 6 global collaborators. A de-identified subject ID, COVID-19 status, age in years and sex were almost always included in the sample metadata. HLA class I and class II types, where available, came from metadata supplied by the sample provider rather than from assay-based typing.

The collaborating institutions used their own protocols to collect whole blood in K2EDTA tubes. For TCRbeta analysis, collaborators shipped samples in one of three forms: frozen whole blood, isolated PBMCs, or DNA extracted from either of those sample types. A remark on this clone: Its antigen remains unidentified. Per-base quality was not reported, and no clone a single base away is much larger than it.

Summary of the overall study and its limitations: Clinical and demographic metadata were provided uncurated, with the amount varying by source and participant.

CDR1 and CDR2, per the germline V gene, are MDHEN and SYDVKM. From the cysteine up to the phenylalanine, the CDR3 has a length of 13 residues. The read is trimmed to its CDR3 DNA, 39 bases read in frame from base 1. V trim: 7 bases; J trim: 3 bases; unmatched bases: 6. TCRbeta CDR3 regions were amplified from genomic DNA by means of the immunoSEQ Assay, a bias-controlled multiplex PCR. Per the original workflow: The number of nucleated cells in each sample was estimated by amplification of reference gene primers within the assay. To quantify the absolute abundance of each unique TCRbeta CDR3 rearrangement, sequence reads were collapsed and filtered. For each sample, productive Simpson clonality was calculated as the square root of Simpson's diversity index across productive rearrangements. As stored in TCRdb, this immuneACCESS dataset retains in-frame rearrangements with V and J assigned. A fraction of the clones does not appear; measured against another copy, unresolved V genes explain less than half of the discrepancy, and the remainder lacks a known reason. The DNA was the basis for D and trimming; V, J and clone size are from that table. This sample is represented by about 180,000 clones; 80% to 90% of them were singletons. The ten largest clones capture 3% to 3.5% of the sample.

This clonotype was sampled from a man in his fifties or sixties with acute or convalescent COVID-19. Sequenced material: peripheral blood. Recombination linked TRBV28 to TRBJ2-7, with TRBD1 matching 7 junction bases. DNA sequence: TGTGCCAGCAAGGGGGCGGACTTCTACGAGCAGTACTTC. Translated, it gives CASKGADFYEQYF.